This T cell receptor beta chain was identified during a study of beta chain features in type 1 diabetes. The overall study: Sorted cells, some 110,000,000 in number, were examined across all samples. Study conclusions and caveats: Cells that show high TCR expression could be over-represented by cDNA sequencing. The similarity of naive, central memory and Treg TCRB repertoires appeared greater among patients than among healthy donors. All four CD4+ subsets of Type 1 diabetes patients contained TCRB CDR3s that were moderately but significantly shorter.

All of the isolated RNA was reverse transcribed, so expressed TCRB transcripts were sequenced. The table came from immunoSEQ multiplex PCR; TCRdb's copy has only in-frame clones and leaves some out. Here the sample spans more than 300,000 clones, 8% to 10% being singletons. CD45RO/CCR7/CD25/CD127/CD95/CD27 staining was used to isolate CD4+ naive, central memory, regulatory and stem cell-like memory cells by sorting. With regard to this clone: The antigen remains unidentified.

Input material: central memory CD4+ T cells from blood. This TCR derives from a young man with type 1 diabetes.

Here the CDR3 reads CASSPPSRSNEQYF. DNA for the CDR3: TGTGCCAGCTCACCACCCTCCCGGAGCAACGAGCAGTACTTC. This chain uses TRBV18 with TRBJ2-7, with D unresolved. Trimming shortened V by 0 bases and J by 5 bases, and 11 bases separated the two germline ends. In germline, CDR1 is KGHSH, CDR2 LQKENI. CDR3 length: 14 residues.